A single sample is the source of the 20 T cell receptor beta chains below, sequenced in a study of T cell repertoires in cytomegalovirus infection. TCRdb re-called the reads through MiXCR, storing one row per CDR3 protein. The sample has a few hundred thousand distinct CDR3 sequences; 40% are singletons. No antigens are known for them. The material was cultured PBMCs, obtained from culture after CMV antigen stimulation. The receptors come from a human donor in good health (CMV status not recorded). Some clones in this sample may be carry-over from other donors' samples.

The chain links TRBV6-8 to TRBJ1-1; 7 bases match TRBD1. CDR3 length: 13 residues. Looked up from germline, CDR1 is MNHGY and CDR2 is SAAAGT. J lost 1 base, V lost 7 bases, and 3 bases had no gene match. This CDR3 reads CASTRGWNTEAFF. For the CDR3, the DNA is TGTGCCAGCACCAGGGGGTGGAACACTGAAGCTTTCTTT.

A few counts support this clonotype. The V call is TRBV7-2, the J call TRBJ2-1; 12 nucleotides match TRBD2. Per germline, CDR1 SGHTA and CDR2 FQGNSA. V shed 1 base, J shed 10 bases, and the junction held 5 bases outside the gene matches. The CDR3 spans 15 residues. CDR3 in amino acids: CASSLVLAGGPEQFF. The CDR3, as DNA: TGTGCCAGCAGCTTAGTGCTAGCGGGGGGGCCGGAGCAGTTCTTC.

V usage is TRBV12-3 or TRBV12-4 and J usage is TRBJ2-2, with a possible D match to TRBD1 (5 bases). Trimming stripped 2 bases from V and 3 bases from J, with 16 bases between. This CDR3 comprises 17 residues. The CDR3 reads CASSLNAQGLDTGELFF. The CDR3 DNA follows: TGTGCCAGCAGTTTAAACGCGCAGGGTTTGGACACCGGGGAGCTGTTTTTT.

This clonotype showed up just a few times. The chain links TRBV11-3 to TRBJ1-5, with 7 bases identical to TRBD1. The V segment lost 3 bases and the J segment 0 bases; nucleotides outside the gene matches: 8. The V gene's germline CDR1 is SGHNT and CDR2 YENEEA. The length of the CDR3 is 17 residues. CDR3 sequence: CASSFPRDSYSNQPQHF. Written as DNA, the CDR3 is TGTGCCAGCAGCTTTCCCCGGGACAGCTATAGCAATCAGCCCCAGCATTTT.

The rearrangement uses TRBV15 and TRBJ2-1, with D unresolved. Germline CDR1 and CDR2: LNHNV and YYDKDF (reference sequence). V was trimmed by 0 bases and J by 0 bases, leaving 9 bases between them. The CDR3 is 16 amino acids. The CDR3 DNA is TGTGCCACCAGCAGAGATGTTCATAGCTCCTACAATGAGCAGTTCTTC. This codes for CATSRDVHSSYNEQFF.

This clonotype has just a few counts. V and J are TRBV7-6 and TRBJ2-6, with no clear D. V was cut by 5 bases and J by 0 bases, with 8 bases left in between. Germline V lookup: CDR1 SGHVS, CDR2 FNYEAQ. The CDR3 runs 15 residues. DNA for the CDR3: TGTGCCAGCAGCCCAATCTTCTCTGGGGCCAACGTCCTGACTTTC. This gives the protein CASSPIFSGANVLTF.

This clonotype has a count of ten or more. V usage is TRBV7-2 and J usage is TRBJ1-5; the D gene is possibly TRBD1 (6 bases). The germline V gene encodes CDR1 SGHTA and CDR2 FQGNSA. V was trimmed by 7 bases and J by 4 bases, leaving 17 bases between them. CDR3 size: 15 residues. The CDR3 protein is CASTPQGTPNQPQHF. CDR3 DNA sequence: TGTGCCAGCACCCCCCAGGGGACTCCAAATCAGCCCCAGCATTTT. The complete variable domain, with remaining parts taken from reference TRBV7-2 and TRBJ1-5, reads GAGVSQSPSNKVTEKGKDVELRCDPISGHTALYWYRQSLGQGLEFLIYFQGNSAPDKSGLPSDRFSAERTGGSVSTLTIQRTQQEDSAVYLCASTPQGTPNQPQHFGDGTRLSIL.

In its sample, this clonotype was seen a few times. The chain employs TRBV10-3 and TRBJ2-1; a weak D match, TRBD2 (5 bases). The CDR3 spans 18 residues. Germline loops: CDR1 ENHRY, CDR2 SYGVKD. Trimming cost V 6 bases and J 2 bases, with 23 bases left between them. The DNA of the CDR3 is TGTGCCATCAGATCTCCCAGCGGTACTCCCGAAGCCTACAATGAGCAGTTCTTC. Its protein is CAIRSPSGTPEAYNEQFF.

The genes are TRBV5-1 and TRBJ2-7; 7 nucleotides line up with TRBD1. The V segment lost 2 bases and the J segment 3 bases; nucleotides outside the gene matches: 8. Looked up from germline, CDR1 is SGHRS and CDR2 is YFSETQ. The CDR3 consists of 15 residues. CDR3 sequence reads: CASSFTGQNHYEQYF. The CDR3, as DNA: TGCGCCAGCAGCTTCACGGGACAGAACCACTACGAGCAGTACTTC.

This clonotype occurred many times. The CDR3 protein is CASSYSNSRPQHF. The CDR3 DNA reads as TGTGCCAGCAGTTACTCGAATAGCCGGCCCCAGCATTTT. V is TRBV6-5 and J is TRBJ1-5; D is unresolved. V was cut by 0 bases and J by 9 bases, with 9 bases left in between. The CDR3 length is 13 residues. Germline loops: CDR1 MNHEY, CDR2 SVGAGI.

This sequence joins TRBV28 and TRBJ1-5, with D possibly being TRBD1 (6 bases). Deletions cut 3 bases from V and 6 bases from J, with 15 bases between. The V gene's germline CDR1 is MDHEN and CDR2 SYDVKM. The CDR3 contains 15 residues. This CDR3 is CASSLGATSGQPQHF. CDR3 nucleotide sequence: TGTGCCAGCAGTTTGGGGGCCACTAGCGGTCAGCCCCAGCATTTT.

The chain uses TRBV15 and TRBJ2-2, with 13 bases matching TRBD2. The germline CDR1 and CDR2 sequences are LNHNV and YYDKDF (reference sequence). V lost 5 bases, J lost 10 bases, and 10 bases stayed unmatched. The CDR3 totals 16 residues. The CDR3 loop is CATSARKLAGGAELFF. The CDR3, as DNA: TGTGCCACCAGCGCGAGAAAACTAGCGGGGGGGGCGGAGCTGTTTTTT.

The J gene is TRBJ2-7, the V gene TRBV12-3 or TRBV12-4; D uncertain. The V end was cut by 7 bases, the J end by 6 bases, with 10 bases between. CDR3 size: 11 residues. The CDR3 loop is CASTRRPEQYF. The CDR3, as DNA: TGTGCCAGCACCCGTCGCCCCGAGCAGTACTTC.

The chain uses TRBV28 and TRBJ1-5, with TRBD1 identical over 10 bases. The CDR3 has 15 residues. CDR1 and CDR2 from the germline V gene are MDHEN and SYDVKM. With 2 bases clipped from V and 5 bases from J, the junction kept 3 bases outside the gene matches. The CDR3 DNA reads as TGTGCCAGCAGTTTAGACGGGACAGGGGATCAGCCCCAGCATTTT. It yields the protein CASSLDGTGDQPQHF.

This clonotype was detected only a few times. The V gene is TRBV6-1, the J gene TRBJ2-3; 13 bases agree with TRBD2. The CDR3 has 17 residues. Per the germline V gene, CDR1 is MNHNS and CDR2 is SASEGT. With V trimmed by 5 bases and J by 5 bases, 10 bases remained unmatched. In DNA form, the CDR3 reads TGTGCCAGCAGTTATGCCGGACTAGCGGGGGACGTAGATACGCAGTATTTT. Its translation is CASSYAGLAGDVDTQYF.

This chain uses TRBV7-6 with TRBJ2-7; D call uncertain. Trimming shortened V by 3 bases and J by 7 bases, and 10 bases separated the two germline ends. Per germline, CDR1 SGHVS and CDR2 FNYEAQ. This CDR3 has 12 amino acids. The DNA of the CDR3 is TGTGCCAGCAGCTTTTCGGATGGGGAGCAGTACTTC. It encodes CASSFSDGEQYF.

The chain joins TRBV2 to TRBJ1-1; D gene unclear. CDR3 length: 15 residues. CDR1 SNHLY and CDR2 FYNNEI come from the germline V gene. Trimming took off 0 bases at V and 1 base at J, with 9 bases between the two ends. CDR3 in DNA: TGTGCCAGCAGTGAAGCTGGCAGGTCGAACACTGAAGCTTTCTTT. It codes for CASSEAGRSNTEAFF.

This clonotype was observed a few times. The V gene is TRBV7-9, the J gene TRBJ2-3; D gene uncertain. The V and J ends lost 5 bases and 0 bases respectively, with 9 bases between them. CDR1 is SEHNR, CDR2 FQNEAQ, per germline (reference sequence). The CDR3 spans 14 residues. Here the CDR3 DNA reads TGTGCCAGCAGCCTTCTTTCTAGCACAGATACGCAGTATTTT. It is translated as CASSLLSSTDTQYF.

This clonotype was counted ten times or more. This CDR3 reads CASSLRWTSGDEQYF. CDR3 sequence (DNA): TGTGCCAGCAGCCTAAGGTGGACCTCCGGGGACGAGCAGTACTTC. V is TRBV7-2 and J is TRBJ2-7; tentative D call: TRBD2 (5 bases). The CDR3 has 15 amino acids. V dropped 5 bases and J dropped 5 bases, with 19 bases sitting between them. From germline, CDR1 is SGHTA and CDR2 FQGNSA.

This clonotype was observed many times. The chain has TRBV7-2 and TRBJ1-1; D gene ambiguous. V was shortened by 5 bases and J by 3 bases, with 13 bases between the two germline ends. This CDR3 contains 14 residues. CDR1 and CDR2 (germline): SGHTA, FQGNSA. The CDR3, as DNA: TGTGCCAGCAGCCGCCGGGTTAGAGACACTGAAGCTTTCTTT. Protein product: CASSRRVRDTEAFF. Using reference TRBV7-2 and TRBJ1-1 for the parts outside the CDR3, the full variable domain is GAGVSQSPSNKVTEKGKDVELRCDPISGHTALYWYRQSLGQGLEFLIYFQGNSAPDKSGLPSDRFSAERTGGSVSTLTIQRTQQEDSAVYLCASSRRVRDTEAFFGQGTRLTVV.